This T cell receptor beta chain was documented in a study of T cell repertoires in aging, cancer and after chemotherapy. Turning to the study itself: Donor ages fell into six groups from 30 or younger up to 70 or older. The whole study produced a dataset of some 9 million TCR reads.

Amplification of TCR beta used genomic DNA extracted from peripheral blood. Concerning this clonotype itself: Its antigen is unidentified.

Study-wide results and limits: In each cancer cohort, median generation probability increased across chemotherapy, suggesting thymic output rebounded.

TRB rearrangements spanning V, D and J were amplified using mixed TRB-A/B primers. TCRdb fed the multiplex PCR reads into MiXCR, producing one record per CDR3 protein. Here the sample spans over 3,500 distinct CDR3 sequences, about 29% being singletons. The V gene lost 5 bases and the J gene lost 3 bases, with 11 bases spanning the gap. This CDR3 is built from 14 residues. Source material: blood. V and J are TRBV12-3 or TRBV12-4 and TRBJ1-5; perhaps TRBD1 as D (6 bases). The clonotype comes from a human donor with a solid tumor. CDR3 region: CASSQGPHNQPQHF. The CDR3 nucleotides are TGTGCCAGCAGTCAGGGGCCCCACAATCAGCCCCAGCATTTT.